Listed below are T cell receptor beta chains from one sample, sequenced in a study of early T cells in non-severe SARS-CoV-2 infection. Each CDR3 protein is one row after TCRdb ran MiXCR on the 5' RACE reads. The sample has some 57,000 distinct CDR3 sequences; approximately 12% are singletons. Sequencing input: whole blood. Receptors originate from an adult who was a healthcare worker with PCR-confirmed SARS-CoV-2 infection or an uninfected control (not recorded which). The CDR3 runs from the conserved cysteine through the conserved F or W. D genes are given only for firm matches. Size is omitted from some rows. Given values are once, few, many or a class for expanded clones.

j_gene	v_gene	abundance	d_gene	CDR3aa	CDR3nt
TRBJ2-5	TRBV3-1	many	NA	CASSQDRIGAQETQYF	TGTGCCAGCAGCCAAGATCGTATAGGGGCTCAAGAGACCCAGTACTTC
TRBJ2-5	TRBV7-6	few	TRBD1	CASSLAGTGEETQYF	TGTGCCAGCAGCTTAGCGGGGACAGGGGAAGAGACCCAGTACTTC
TRBJ2-1	TRBV19	many	TRBD2	CASHSGTSDYNEQFF	TGTGCCAGCCACTCCGGGACTAGCGATTACAATGAGCAGTTCTTC
TRBJ1-1	TRBV28	NA	NA	CASTFLTNSGSGTEAFF	TGTGCCAGCACCTTCCTCACCAATTCGGGGTCGGGGACTGAAGCTTTCTTT
TRBJ1-5	TRBV19	many	TRBD1	CASIQGAGNQPQHF	TGTGCCAGTATCCAGGGGGCTGGCAATCAGCCCCAGCATTTT
TRBJ1-2	TRBV2	few	TRBD1	CASSAGTGAYGYTF	TGTGCCAGCAGTGCGGGGACAGGGGCCTATGGCTACACCTTC
TRBJ1-1	TRBV2	few	TRBD1	CASRNRQGLNTEAFF	TGTGCCAGCAGAAATAGACAGGGATTGAACACTGAAGCTTTCTTT
TRBJ2-7	TRBV5-6	few	NA	CASSPRGSEQYF	TGTGCCAGCAGCCCGAGGGGTTCCGAGCAGTACTTC
TRBJ1-3	TRBV2	NA	TRBD1	CASRGGTAINTIYF	TGTGCCAGCAGAGGCGGGACAGCGATAAACACCATATATTTT
TRBJ2-3	TRBV18	NA	TRBD1	CASSPPGTGRTSTDTQYF	TGTGCCAGCTCACCCCCTGGGACAGGGAGGACTTCTACAGATACGCAGTATTTT
TRBJ1-2	TRBV7-2	few	NA	CASSLGVGRNYGYTF	TGTGCCAGCAGCTTAGGGGTTGGGCGTAACTATGGCTACACCTTC
TRBJ2-1	TRBV11-2	many	TRBD2	CASSRWASGTNNEQFF	TGTGCCAGCAGTCGGTGGGCTAGCGGAACTAACAATGAGCAGTTCTTC
TRBJ2-1	TRBV11-3	many	NA	CASSYRDRSEQFF	TGTGCCAGCAGCTATCGTGACAGGAGTGAGCAGTTCTTC